A single sample gave rise to the 14 T cell receptor beta chains below, sequenced in a study of kidney transplant recipient with SARS-CoV-2 infection. MiXCR was run by TCRdb on the reads, yielding one entry per CDR3 protein. Among fewer than 250,000 distinct CDR3 sequences listed, roughly 26% were seen once. This specimen consisted of a blood sample, obtained at baseline and on day 111 from a kidney transplant recipient. Source of these receptors: a young adult male patient who had COVID-19 and was a kidney transplant recipient. Some T cells may be transferred from the graft donor.

Details on this clonotype: A much bigger clone sits one base away, suggesting this may be a read error. The chain uses TRBV3-1 and TRBJ1-2; D call uncertain. CDR1 is LGHDT, CDR2 YNNKEL, per germline (reference sequence). V shed 5 bases and J shed 4 bases, with 23 bases lying between them. The CDR3 extends over 17 amino acids. The CDR3 DNA reads as TGTGCCAGCAGCGATCCGGTCACCCTTCGAAAGGCCTATGGCTACACCTTC. This sequence encodes CASSDPVTLRKAYGYTF.

A word on this clonotype: This may be a read error, as it is one base from a much larger clone. The V call is TRBV30, the J call TRBJ1-2, with 7 nucleotides matching TRBD1. With V trimmed by 8 bases and J by 4 bases, 19 bases remained unmatched. The CDR3 spans 16 residues. Germline loops: CDR1 GTSNPN, CDR2 SVGIG (reference sequence). CDR3 region: CARGTARYRKTYGYTF. DNA of the CDR3: TGTGCCCGGGGGACAGCGCGTTATAGAAAGACCTATGGCTACACCTTC.

This clonotype was observed a handful of times. A much larger clone sits a single nucleotide away, making a read error possible. No DNA is shown, since the ends of the CDR3 on it are uncertain; the CDR3 is the one TCRdb lists. This chain uses TRBV7-5 with TRBJ1-2. TRBV7-5 is annotated as a pseudogene. The CDR3 is 19 residues long, counting both termini. CDR3 in amino acids: CISVPGSRIEVGKTYGYTF.

This clonotype was detected many times. The missing conserved phenylalanine or tryptophan at the end of this CDR3 makes a read error likely. The limits of the CDR3 on the DNA are not certain, so only TCRdb's listed CDR3 is given. The CDR3 here is CASSLNVATRVRRAVL. The gene calls are TRBV21-1 and TRBJ2-7. TRBV21-1 is shown as a pseudogene. The CDR3 is 16 amino acids long, termini counted.

Comment on this clonotype: A much bigger clone sits one base away, suggesting this may be a read error. The genes are TRBV30 and TRBJ2-7, with D uncertain. This CDR3 has 11 amino acids. The germline gives CDR1 GTSNPN, CDR2 SVGIG (reference sequence). The CDR3 protein is CAWMTGYGQYF. DNA for the CDR3: TGTGCCTGGATGACTGGGTACGGGCAGTACTTC.

This clonotype was seen repeatedly, ten times or more. The chain joins TRBV11-3 to TRBJ1-2; D is ambiguous. The ends were cut back, 5 bases at V and 4 bases at J, with 23 bases in the middle. CDR1 is SGHNT, CDR2 YENEEA, per germline. The CDR3 spans 17 residues. In DNA form, the CDR3 reads TGTGCCAGCAGCCCTAGTCTCGATCTCGGAAAGACCTATGGCTACACCTTC. It yields the protein CASSPSLDLGKTYGYTF.

At least ten counts were recorded for this clonotype. The J gene is TRBJ1-1, the V gene TRBV19, with 9 bases matching TRBD1. Looked up from germline, CDR1 is LNHDA and CDR2 is SQIVND (reference sequence). V gave up 6 bases and J gave up 2 bases; unmatched junction bases: 13. This CDR3 has 17 amino acids. The CDR3 protein is CASSVKTGGIENTEAFF. For the CDR3, the DNA is TGTGCCAGTAGCGTGAAGACAGGGGGTATTGAAAACACTGAAGCTTTCTTT.

This clonotype came up many times. The chain recombines TRBV15 with TRBJ2-3; 9 nucleotides align to TRBD2. The ends lost 3 bases at V and 1 base at J; junction bases unmatched: 5. Germline-derived CDR1 and CDR2 are LNHNV and YYDKDF (reference sequence). This CDR3 spans 16 amino acids. CDR3 protein: CATSSWRGGGTDTQYF. The CDR3 DNA reads TGTGCCACCAGCAGTTGGCGGGGGGGCGGCACAGATACGCAGTATTTT.

The table lists this clonotype with a count of one. A read error is possible here, since a much larger clone lies one base away. V is TRBV27 and J is TRBJ2-1; 9 nucleotides match TRBD1. CDR3 length equals 16 residues. Germline V gene sequence: CDR1 MNHEY, CDR2 SMNVEV (reference sequence). Written as DNA, the CDR3 is TGTGCCAGCAGTTTGGGACAGGGTGCATCCTACGATGAGCAGTTCTTC. Translated, it gives CASSLGQGASYDEQFF.

This clonotype came up many times. J is TRBJ1-1 and V is TRBV6-2 or TRBV6-3; 9 nucleotides line up with TRBD1. CDR1 MNHEY and CDR2 SVGEGT come from the germline V gene. V was clipped by 5 bases and J by 5 bases; unmatched bases: 6. This CDR3 is built from 14 residues. CDR3 region: CASSHGQGRTEAFF. The CDR3, as DNA: TGTGCCAGCAGTCATGGACAGGGGCGTACTGAAGCTTTCTTT.

The chain links TRBV4-2 to TRBJ2-1; 7 bases map to TRBD2. The CDR3 is 18 residues long. Germline V lookup: CDR1 LGHNA, CDR2 YNFKEQ. The trim removed 2 bases at V and 1 base at J, leaving 11 bases unmatched. Here the CDR3 DNA reads TGTGCCAGCAGCCAAATTAGCCGCTCGCGGGGGTCCTACAATGAGCAGTTCTTC. Its protein product is CASSQISRSRGSYNEQFF.

Comments on this clonotype: Likely a read error: the CDR3 ends without its conserved phenylalanine or tryptophan. V and J are TRBV30 and TRBJ2-6, with 10 bases that match TRBD1. The CDR3 is 17 amino acids. Germline V gene lookup returns CDR1 GTSNPN and CDR2 SVGIG (reference sequence). Trimming cost V 5 bases and J 4 bases; bases outside gene matches: 11. The CDR3 reads CAWFPPGQGIGANVLTS. The CDR3 DNA follows: TGTGCCTGGTTCCCTCCGGGACAGGGGATCGGGGCCAACGTCCTGACTTCC.

This clonotype has more than one count but fewer than ten. V usage is TRBV6-1 and J usage is TRBJ2-5, with 10 positions matching TRBD2. The V gene end was trimmed by 0 bases and the J gene end by 7 bases; junction bases not matched to a gene: 8. The CDR3 length is 16 residues. Per germline, CDR1 MNHNS and CDR2 SASEGT. In DNA, the CDR3 is TGTGCCAGCAGTGAAGCGGCTAGCGGGGGCCAGGGGACCCAGTACTTC. Protein: CASSEAASGGQGTQYF.

This clonotype has ten or more counts. This chain links TRBV7-9 with TRBJ2-2; unclear D gene. The length of the CDR3 is 14 residues. Germline V gene data show CDR1 as SEHNR and CDR2 as FQNEAQ (reference sequence). Trimming took 1 base from V and 5 from J, leaving 8 bases between them. The CDR3 protein is CASSLVERTGELFF. The CDR3 DNA sequence: TGTGCCAGCAGCTTAGTCGAGCGTACCGGGGAGCTGTTTTTT. Supplemented by reference TRBV7-9 and TRBJ2-2, the full variable domain reads DTGVSQNPRHKITKRGQNVTFRCDPISEHNRLYWYRQTLGQGPEFLTYFQNEAQLEKSRLLSDRFSAERPKGSFSTLEIQRTEQGDSAMYLCASSLVERTGELFFGEGSRLTVL.